This T cell receptor beta chain was found in a study of blood T cell repertoires in COVID-19 (TCRdb year 2020). About the investigation overall: Samples covering the acute and convalescent phases of COVID-19 were provided by collaborators in the United States, Italy and Spain. The sample metadata nearly always contained a de-identified subject ID, COVID-19 status, age in years and sex. The repertoires were made available in a free public database intended to serve as a resource for research on the immune response to SARS-CoV-2. Samples were obtained from the ongoing ImmuneRACE study (first 160 participants) and from approximately 1,200 subjects provided by 6 global collaborators. Where available, HLA class I and class II types were taken from metadata supplied by the sample provider and were not determined by assay-based typing. The prospective study material was composed of cDNA or gDNA derived from T cells, B-cell-depleted T cells, or PBMCs. The dataset comprised deeply sampled blood TCRbeta repertoires from subjects exposed to, actively infected with, or recovered from COVID-19. Study-wide findings and limitations: How much clinical and demographic metadata was included differed by source and by participant, and the metadata was provided uncurated.

This clone was seen a handful of times. Its antigen target is currently unknown. Base qualities are not recorded, but no much larger clone differs from it by a single base. Trimming costs V 1 base and J 0 bases, and their ends lie 6 bases apart. The germline V gene provides CDR1 SGDLS and CDR2 YYNGEE. Counted from cysteine to phenylalanine, this CDR3 has 14 amino acids. Just the 42-base CDR3 DNA is kept, in frame starting at base 1. TCRbeta CDR3 regions were amplified from genomic DNA using the immunoSEQ Assay, a bias-controlled multiplex PCR. For the original study's pipeline: The number of nucleated cells in each sample was estimated by amplification of reference gene primers within the assay. Sequence reads were collapsed and filtered to measure the absolute abundance of every unique TCRbeta CDR3 rearrangement. For each sample, productive Simpson clonality was calculated by taking the square root of Simpson's diversity index across productive rearrangements. Drawn from immuneACCESS, this table holds only the in-frame rearrangements with V and J called that TCRdb kept. Clones are partly lost; checked studies trace under half to an unresolved V gene and leave the rest unexplained. V and J calls and clone size are as listed in that table; D and trimming were resolved from the DNA. Here the sample has roughly 29,000 clones; 75% to 90% occur a single time. Around 28% of the sample is taken by the ten largest.

At one collaborating source in Seattle, patients were enrolled during active infection and were followed longitudinally through the course of disease. Whole blood was collected in K2EDTA tubes by collaborating institutions according to the institutions' own protocols. Collaborator samples were shipped for TCRbeta analysis as frozen whole blood, isolated PBMCs, or DNA extracted from either sample type. The clonotype originates from an elderly woman with COVID-19, enrolled during active disease. The V and J segments used are TRBV9 and TRBJ2-3; 5 matching bases give a weak D call of TRBD1. The specimen sequenced was peripheral blood. The CDR3 has the sequence CASSVRTSTDTQYF. The nucleotide sequence reads TGTGCCAGCAGCGTAAGGACAAGCACAGATACGCAGTATTTT. This CDR3, with the reference TRBV9 and TRBJ2-3 proteins standing in past its ends, gives the full variable domain DSGVTQTPKHLITATGQRVTLRCSPRSGDLSVYWYQQSLDQGLQFLIQYYNGEERAKGNILERFSAQQFPDLHSELNLSSLELGDSALYFCASSVRTSTDTQYFGPGTRLTVL.